This T cell receptor beta chain was recorded in a study of vaccination and CD4 T cells after COVID-19. The Oncomine TCR Beta short-read assay was what sequenced the DNA obtained from cultured CD4+ T cells. TCRdb reprocessed the PCR reads with MiXCR, giving one entry per CDR3 protein. The sample lists some 9,600 distinct CDR3 sequences, nearly 25% occurring once. Germline V gene sequence: CDR1 DFQATT, CDR2 SNEGSKA (reference sequence). Trimming stripped 3 bases from V and 8 bases from J, with 14 bases between. The CDR3 sequence is 13 residues long. Findings of the study overall: In convalescent patients, a median approximately 90% of post-vaccine SARS-CoV-2-reactive clones appeared only after vaccination.

Treatment of the sample: approximately nine-day PBMC culture with coronavirus spike peptide pools or control peptides (ViraFEST assay). In the case of this clonotype: Its antigen is currently unknown.

This specimen was CD4+ T cells from blood, cultured in vitro, taken before SARS-CoV-2 vaccination. The TCR comes from a human donor who received a COVID-19 vaccine. The rearrangement links TRBV20-1 to TRBJ1-5, with TRBD1 as a possible D gene (6 bases). The CDR3 DNA reads as TGCAGTGCTAGTAGTGGGGGGCGGGAGCCCCAGCATTTT. This sequence encodes CSASSGGREPQHF.